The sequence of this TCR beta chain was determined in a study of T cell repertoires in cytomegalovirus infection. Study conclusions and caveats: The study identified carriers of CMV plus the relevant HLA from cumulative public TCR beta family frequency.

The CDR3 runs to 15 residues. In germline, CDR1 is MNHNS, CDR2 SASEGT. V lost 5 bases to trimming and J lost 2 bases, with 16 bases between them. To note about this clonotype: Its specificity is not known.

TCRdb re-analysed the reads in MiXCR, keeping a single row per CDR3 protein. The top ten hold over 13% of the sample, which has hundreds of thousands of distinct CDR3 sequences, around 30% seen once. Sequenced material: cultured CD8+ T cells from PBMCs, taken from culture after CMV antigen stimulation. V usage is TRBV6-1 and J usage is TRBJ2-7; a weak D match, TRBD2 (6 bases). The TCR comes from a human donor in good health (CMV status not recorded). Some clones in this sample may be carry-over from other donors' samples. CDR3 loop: CASSSLGTGAYEQYV. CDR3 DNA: TGTGCCAGCAGTAGCCTCGGGACTGGAGCCTACGAGCAGTACGTC.